The 28 T cell receptor beta chains below were found in one sample sequenced in a study of blood T cell repertoires in COVID-19. Assay: immunoSEQ multiplex PCR; the TCRdb copy retains only in-frame clones and omits some. The sample has 70,000 to 90,000 clones, about 93% seen once; the top ten hold roughly 7.2%. The sample was peripheral blood. The origin of the receptors is a human donor in a cohort sampled during active COVID-19.

The chain recombines TRBV4-1 with TRBJ2-7; TRBD1 might be the D (5 bases). V lost 0 bases and J lost 0, with 18 bases in between. The CDR3 contains 18 residues. Germline V gives CDR1 MGHRA, CDR2 YSYEKL. CDR3 coding DNA: TGCGCCAGCAGCCAAGATTCTATGGGGCAGGGAAGCTCCTACGAGCAGTACTTC. Protein: CASSQDSMGQGSSYEQYF.

This sequence joins TRBV6-5 and TRBJ1-2; 12 bases agree with TRBD1. Trimming cost V 5 bases and J 4 bases; bases outside gene matches: 2. The CDR3 contains 14 residues. In germline, CDR1 is MNHEY, CDR2 SVGAGI. For the CDR3, the DNA is TGTGCCAGCAGTCGGGACAGGGGGCTCTATGGCTACACCTTC. This encodes CASSRDRGLYGYTF.

The J gene is TRBJ2-2, the V gene TRBV6-5, with 7 nucleotides matching TRBD1. Germline loops: CDR1 MNHEY, CDR2 SVGAGI. The V and J ends lost 5 bases and 8 bases, in that order; junction bases with no gene match: 5. CDR3 length: 13 amino acids. DNA for the CDR3: TGTGCCAGCAGTCACTGGACAGGAGGGGAGCTGTTTTTT. It codes for CASSHWTGGELFF.

V is TRBV4-2 and J is TRBJ2-7, with D possibly being TRBD2 (5 bases). CDR3 length: 13 residues. Germline CDR1 and CDR2: LGHNA and YNFKEQ. The ends were cut back, 3 bases at V and 3 bases at J, with 9 bases in the middle. CDR3 sequence (DNA): TGTGCCAGCAGCCAGGGCGGGCTCTACGAGCAGTACTTC. This gives the protein CASSQGGLYEQYF.

This chain joins TRBV20-1 and TRBJ2-7, with D possibly matching TRBD2 (7 bases). The CDR3 is made up of 13 amino acids. In germline, CDR1 is DFQATT, CDR2 SNEGSKA (reference sequence). V was cut by 3 bases and J by 5 bases, with 14 bases left in between. The CDR3 DNA is TGCAGTGCTAGTCGGGGGGCTGTAAACGAGCAGTACTTC. Protein sequence: CSASRGAVNEQYF.

The chain has TRBV5-4 and TRBJ2-3; TRBD2 agrees at 7 bases. J lost 5 bases, V lost 1 base, and 4 bases had no gene match. CDR1 and CDR2 from the germline V gene are SGHNT and YYREEE (reference sequence). CDR3 length: 14 residues. CDR3 DNA: TGTGCCAGCAGCTTGCCTCTAGCGGAAGATACGCAGTATTTT. Encoded protein: CASSLPLAEDTQYF.

The V gene is TRBV7-9, the J gene TRBJ2-2, with TRBD1 identical over 7 bases. The V segment lost 1 base and the J segment 4 bases; nucleotides outside the gene matches: 6. This CDR3 has 16 residues. Germline loops: CDR1 SEHNR, CDR2 FQNEAQ (reference sequence). The CDR3 loop is CASSLEQGRVTGELFF. The CDR3 nucleotides are TGTGCCAGCAGCTTAGAACAGGGGCGTGTCACCGGGGAGCTGTTTTTT.

This clone was detected a few times. V is TRBV21-1 and J is TRBJ1-5; the table's D call of TRBD1 was not tested on the DNA. TRBV21-1 is deemed a pseudogene. The CDR3 contains 16 residues. CDR3 DNA: TGTGCCAGCAGCACTCGTCCGAAGGGGGGCAATCAGCCCCAGCATTTT. Translation: CASSTRPKGGNQPQHF.

The chain recombines TRBV29-1 with TRBJ1-2; 7 bases agree with TRBD1. The junction had 5 bases not matched to a gene; V was cut back by 4 bases and J by 6 bases. This CDR3 is built from 12 residues. Germline V gene data show CDR1 as SQVTM and CDR2 as ANQGSEA. The CDR3 DNA follows: TGCAGCGTTGTAACAGGGGTGGATGGCTACACCTTC. Protein sequence: CSVVTGVDGYTF.

V gene TRBV27 combines with J gene TRBJ1-6, with 11 bases that match TRBD1. J was trimmed by 5 bases and V by 8 bases; bases with no gene match: 5. CDR1 MNHEY and CDR2 SMNVEV come from the germline V gene (reference sequence). The CDR3 covers 15 residues. The CDR3 region is CASRDRGVDNSPLHF. DNA for the CDR3: TGTGCCAGCCGGGACAGGGGGGTGGATAATTCACCCCTCCACTTT.

The chain has TRBV19 and TRBJ1-1; D is perhaps TRBD1 (5 bases). From germline, CDR1 is LNHDA and CDR2 SQIVND (reference sequence). There are 14 residues in the CDR3. The V gene lost 5 bases and the J gene lost 1 base, with 11 bases spanning the gap. In DNA, the CDR3 is TGTGCCAGTAGTTGGGGGAGGAGGAACACTGAAGCTTTCTTT. Translating gives CASSWGRRNTEAFF.

V and J are TRBV4-3 and TRBJ2-3; 7 bases are a match to TRBD1. In germline, CDR1 is LGHNA, CDR2 YSLEER. The CDR3 consists of 15 residues. V lost 1 base to trimming and J lost 3 bases; unmatched junction nucleotides: 4. CDR3 sequence reads: CASSQGAQGTDTQYF. The CDR3 bases are TGCGCCAGCAGCCAAGGTGCACAGGGGACAGATACGCAGTATTTT.

This rearrangement joins TRBV2 to TRBJ2-2, with TRBD2 as a possible D gene (6 bases). Trimming removed 5 bases from V and 2 bases from J, with 12 bases in between. Germline loops: CDR1 SNHLY, CDR2 FYNNEI. CDR3 length: 15 residues. The CDR3 DNA is TGTGCCAGCAGTCGGCGGGACTTCAACACCGGGGAGCTGTTTTTT. Amino acid sequence: CASSRRDFNTGELFF.

In this sample, this clone turned up a few times. The chain carries TRBV9 and TRBJ1-6; 7 bases line up with TRBD1. Germline-derived CDR1 and CDR2 are SGDLS and YYNGEE. This CDR3 contains 14 residues. V gave up 3 bases and J gave up 7 bases; unmatched junction bases: 4. CDR3 loop: CASSGGTVNSPLHF. The CDR3 DNA sequence: TGTGCCAGCAGCGGCGGGACAGTAAATTCACCCCTCCACTTT.

V gene TRBV11-2 combines with J gene TRBJ1-1, with D perhaps matching TRBD1 (6 bases). The V end was cut by 1 base, the J end by 6 bases, with 15 bases between. The CDR3 extends over 15 amino acids. The germline gives CDR1 SGHAT, CDR2 FQNNGV. The CDR3 nucleotides read TGTGCCAGCAGCTTAGCGGGCGGGGGCAGAGCTGAAGCTTTCTTT. Protein: CASSLAGGGRAEAFF.

V usage is TRBV27 and J usage is TRBJ1-4, with 7 bases aligning to TRBD1. The CDR3 runs 15 residues. Germline CDR1 MNHEY, CDR2 SMNVEV (reference sequence). V was pared by 6 bases and J by 1 base, with 5 bases of the junction left unmatched. The CDR3 spells CASSLNRGTNEKLFF. In DNA, the CDR3 is TGTGCCAGCAGCCTTAACAGGGGAACTAATGAAAAACTGTTTTTT.

The sample holds a few counts of this clone. This chain uses TRBV19 with TRBJ1-1, with D uncertain. Deletions cut 8 bases from V and 4 bases from J, with 14 bases between. From germline, CDR1 is LNHDA and CDR2 SQIVND (reference sequence). This CDR3 spans 13 amino acids. CDR3 DNA: TGTGCCAGTCGGTTCCCGGGGAGCACTGAAGCTTTCTTT. Translated: CASRFPGSTEAFF.

The V gene is TRBV7-6, the J gene TRBJ1-2, with a possible D match to TRBD1 (6 bases). CDR1 SGHVS and CDR2 FNYEAQ come from the germline V gene. CDR3 size: 17 residues. Trimming took 1 base from V and 0 from J, leaving 15 bases between them. CDR3 loop: CASSLGAGQLSNYGYTF. The CDR3 region has the DNA TGTGCCAGCAGCTTAGGGGCCGGACAGCTTTCTAACTATGGCTACACCTTC.

The rearrangement joins TRBV7-9 to TRBJ2-1, with D perhaps matching TRBD1 (6 bases). The CDR3 is 15 residues long. V shed 2 bases and J shed 4 bases, with 12 bases lying between them. Germline V gene sequence: CDR1 SEHNR, CDR2 FQNEAQ (reference sequence). The CDR3 spells CASSLRGTPYNEQFF. CDR3 DNA: TGTGCCAGCAGCTTACGAGGGACACCGTACAATGAGCAGTTCTTC.

V is TRBV7-9 and J is TRBJ1-4, with 9 bases that match TRBD1. With V trimmed by 6 bases and J by 4 bases, 9 bases remained unmatched. The CDR3 has 16 amino acids. Germline CDR1 and CDR2: SEHNR and FQNEAQ (reference sequence). CDR3 sequence (DNA): TGTGCCAGCAGGGCGCTCGGACAGGGGATTAATGAAAAACTGTTTTTT. Translating it yields CASRALGQGINEKLFF.

This chain uses TRBV27 with TRBJ2-2; 8 bases are shared with TRBD1. Germline V gives CDR1 MNHEY, CDR2 SMNVEV (reference sequence). Losses at the gene ends were 7 bases for V and 1 base for J; bases not matched to a gene: 5. This CDR3 contains 15 residues. The CDR3 region has the DNA TGTGCCAGCACCTGGGGGACAGGGAACACCGGGGAGCTGTTTTTT. This encodes CASTWGTGNTGELFF.

The chain recombines TRBV24-1 with TRBJ2-3; maybe TRBD1 (5 bases). Trimming left V 6 bases short and J 4 bases short, with 13 bases between. Per germline, CDR1 KGHDR and CDR2 SFDVKD. CDR3 length: 14 amino acids. The DNA for the CDR3 is TGTGCCACCAGTCAGGGCCCAACCCCAGATACGCAGTATTTT. Its protein is CATSQGPTPDTQYF.

This clone appeared once. The chain couples TRBV6-2 or TRBV6-3 to TRBJ2-6; D gene uncertain. There are 15 residues in the CDR3. Per germline, CDR1 MNHEY and CDR2 SVGEGT. V gave up 2 bases and J gave up 1 base, with 6 bases separating them. The CDR3 spells CASSYEASGANVLTF. CDR3 in DNA: TGTGCCAGCAGTTACGAGGCTTCTGGGGCCAACGTCCTGACTTTC.

This clone has only a few counts. The chain links TRBV24-1 to TRBJ1-5; 7 bases are shared with TRBD1. CDR3 size: 14 residues. CDR1 is KGHDR and CDR2 is SFDVKD in the germline V gene. Trimming took 5 bases from V and 6 from J; bases not matched to a gene: 6. The CDR3 DNA reads as TGTGCCACCAGTGGCAGGGGGAGCTCTCAGCCCCAGCATTTT. It specifies CATSGRGSSQPQHF.

The V gene is TRBV6-5, the J gene TRBJ1-5, with TRBD1 as a possible D gene (5 bases). Trimming removed 2 bases at V and 5 bases at J, with 13 bases between. Per germline, CDR1 MNHEY and CDR2 SVGAGI. CDR3 length: 15 residues. The CDR3 sequence: CASSYLGRADQPQHF. The CDR3 region has the DNA TGTGCCAGCAGTTACCTGGGCAGGGCAGATCAGCCCCAGCATTTT.

The chain joins TRBV18 to TRBJ2-5; 13 bases line up with TRBD2. In germline, CDR1 is KGHSH, CDR2 LQKENI. The CDR3 has 16 amino acids. The V gene end was trimmed by 3 bases and the J gene end by 1 base; junction bases not matched to a gene: 2. The CDR3 loop is CASSPTSGGFQETQYF. The CDR3 DNA follows: TGTGCCAGCTCACCGACTAGCGGGGGGTTCCAAGAGACCCAGTACTTC.

V gene TRBV7-2 combines with J gene TRBJ1-1; D is perhaps TRBD1 (5 bases). CDR3 size: 15 residues. V was cut by 5 bases and J by 4 bases, with 17 bases left in between. Germline V gene sequence: CDR1 SGHTA, CDR2 FQGNSA. CDR3 in DNA: TGTGCCAGCAGCCGGCTTTCTGGCGGGGGCACTGAAGCTTTCTTT. This sequence encodes CASSRLSGGGTEAFF.

The chain carries TRBV5-1 and TRBJ2-7; D is ambiguous. Germline loops: CDR1 SGHRS, CDR2 YFSETQ. V dropped 2 bases and J dropped 5 bases, with 11 bases sitting between them. This CDR3 is built from 13 residues. Written as DNA, the CDR3 is TGCGCCAGCAGCTTTTACGGCGAGGACGAGCAGTACTTC. Translated, it gives CASSFYGEDEQYF.